This TCR beta chain is drawn from a study of T cell changes during pregnancy in multiple sclerosis. Only in-frame clones appear in the TCRdb table, and some are missing; sequencing was by immunoSEQ multiplex PCR. This repertoire shows 130,000 or so clones, around 95% found once; its top ten account for 0.44%. This clonotype was sampled from a female donor with multiple sclerosis, enrolled in a pregnancy study. This specimen was peripheral blood, taken after pregnancy.

CDR3 in DNA: TGCGCCAGCAGCCAACCTTTAGCGGGAGGGGATTACGAGCAGTACTTC. This encodes CASSQPLAGGDYEQYF. The chain recombines TRBV4-1 with TRBJ2-7, with 11 nucleotides matching TRBD2. Germline V gives CDR1 MGHRA, CDR2 YSYEKL. This CDR3 has 16 residues. V lost 2 bases and J lost 4; bases outside the gene matches: 7.